This T cell receptor beta chain was retrieved from a study of blood T cell repertoires in COVID-19. Turning to the study itself: Specimens from acute and convalescent COVID-19 originated in the United States, Italy and Spain. Sample material is recorded as cDNA or gDNA derived from T cells, B-cell-depleted T cells, or PBMCs.

With V trimmed by 7 bases and J by 9 bases, 16 bases remained unmatched. In germline, CDR1 is SGHRS, CDR2 YFSETQ. This CDR3 is built from 15 residues. The assay was immunoSEQ multiplex PCR, and TCRdb's table has in-frame clones only and misses some. The repertoire consists of 250,000 or so clones, with roughly 81% occurring once and the leading ten covering around 4%. Sample: peripheral blood. The clonotype comes from a man aged 45-65 years with acute or convalescent COVID-19. The chain uses TRBV5-1 and TRBJ2-1; 7 bases align to TRBD2. This CDR3 reads CASAVGLNTFGEQFF. Written as DNA, the CDR3 is TGCGCCAGCGCAGTGGGACTAAATACTTTTGGTGAGCAGTTCTTC. Based on the CDR3 plus reference TRBV5-1 and TRBJ2-1, the full variable domain is KAGVTQTPRYLIKTRGQQVTLSCSPISGHRSVSWYQQTPGQGLQFLFEYFSETQRNKGNFPGRFSGRQFSNSRSEMNVSTLELGDSALYLCASAVGLNTFGEQFFGPGTRLTVL.